This T cell receptor (beta chain) was documented in a study of blood T cell repertoires in COVID-19. Repertoires were generated with immunoSEQ multiplex PCR, while TCRdb's copy carries only in-frame clones and drops some. The profile covers over 150,000 clones, with around 87% appearing a single time and around 0.5% taken by the ten largest. CDR1 is MNHEY, CDR2 SVGAGI, per germline. After removal of 8 bases from V and 10 bases from J, the junction contained 16 bases not matched to a gene. This CDR3 is 15 amino acids long. The rearrangement links TRBV6-5 to TRBJ1-4, with 7 bases fitting TRBD1. Sequencing input: peripheral blood. This receptor was identified in a man between 60 and 70 years old with COVID-19, enrolled during active disease. The CDR3 is CASGDSGTAGGKLFF. The CDR3 DNA follows: TGTGCCAGCGGGGACAGCGGGACGGCGGGAGGAAAACTGTTTTTT.